This section outlines one T cell receptor beta chain sequence together with its context. The isolated RNA, all of it, was reverse transcribed, so expressed TCRB transcripts were what got sequenced. This table comes from immunoSEQ multiplex PCR, and its TCRdb copy is limited to in-frame clones, with some not included. The sample includes around 320,000 clones, about 14% seen only once; the top ten take 5.5% to 7.5%. These data are taken from a study of beta chain features in type 1 diabetes. Germline assignment: CDR1 GTSNPN and CDR2 SVGIG (reference sequence). The CDR3 extends over 13 amino acids. V lost 5 bases and J 8 bases, leaving 16 bases between the germline ends.

The chain uses TRBV30 and TRBJ2-4; D gene uncertain. This sequence originates from a man under 40 in good health. Material: central memory CD4+ T cells from blood. CDR3 bases: TGTGCCTGGCTCAACGCTAGAGAATACATTCAGTACTTC. Its protein is CAWLNAREYIQYF. The whole variable domain, remainder taken from reference TRBV30 and TRBJ2-4, is SQTIHQWPATLVQPVGSPLSLECTVEGTSNPNLYWYRQAAGRGLQLLFYSVGIGQISSEVPQNLSASRPQDRQFILSSKKLLLSDSGFYLCAWLNAREYIQYFGAGTRLSVL.